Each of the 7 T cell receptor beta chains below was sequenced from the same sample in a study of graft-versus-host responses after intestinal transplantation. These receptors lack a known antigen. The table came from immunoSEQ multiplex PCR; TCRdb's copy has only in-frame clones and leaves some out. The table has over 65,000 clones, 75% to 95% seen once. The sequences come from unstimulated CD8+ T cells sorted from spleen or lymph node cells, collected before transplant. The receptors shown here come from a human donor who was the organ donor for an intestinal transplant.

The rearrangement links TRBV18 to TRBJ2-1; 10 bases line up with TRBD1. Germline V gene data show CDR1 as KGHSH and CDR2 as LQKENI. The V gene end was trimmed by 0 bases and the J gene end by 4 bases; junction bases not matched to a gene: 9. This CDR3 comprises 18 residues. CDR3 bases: TGTGCCAGCTCACCACCGGTCATTTGGACAGGGGGTTACAATGAGCAGTTCTTC. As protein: CASSPPVIWTGGYNEQFF.

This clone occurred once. CDR3 in amino acids: CAWSVNLPGELFF. CDR3 DNA sequence: TGTGCCTGGAGTGTAAACCTCCCGGGGGAGCTGTTTTTT. The chain combines TRBV30 with TRBJ2-2; D uncertain. From germline, CDR1 is GTSNPN and CDR2 SVGIG (reference sequence). V gave up 0 bases and J gave up 8 bases, with 10 bases separating them. The CDR3 is 13 residues long.

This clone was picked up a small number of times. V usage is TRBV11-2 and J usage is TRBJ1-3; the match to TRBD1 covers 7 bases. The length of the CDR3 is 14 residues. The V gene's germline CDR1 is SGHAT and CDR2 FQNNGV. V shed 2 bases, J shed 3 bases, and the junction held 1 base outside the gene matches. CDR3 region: CASSLRQGGNTIYF. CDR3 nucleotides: TGTGCCAGCAGCTTAAGACAGGGTGGAAACACCATATATTTT.

The CDR3 loop is CAWSVRGNYGYTF. The DNA of the CDR3 is TGTGCCTGGAGTGTCAGGGGGAACTATGGCTACACCTTC. The rearrangement joins TRBV30 to TRBJ1-2; 7 bases align to TRBD1. CDR3 length: 13 residues. Germline V gene sequence: CDR1 GTSNPN, CDR2 SVGIG (reference sequence). V lost 0 bases and J lost 2; bases outside the gene matches: 0. Full variable domain (missing parts from reference TRBV30 and TRBJ1-2): SQTIHQWPATLVQPVGSPLSLECTVEGTSNPNLYWYRQAAGRGLQLLFYSVGIGQISSEVPQNLSASRPQDRQFILSSKKLLLSDSGFYLCAWSVRGNYGYTFGSGTRLTVV.

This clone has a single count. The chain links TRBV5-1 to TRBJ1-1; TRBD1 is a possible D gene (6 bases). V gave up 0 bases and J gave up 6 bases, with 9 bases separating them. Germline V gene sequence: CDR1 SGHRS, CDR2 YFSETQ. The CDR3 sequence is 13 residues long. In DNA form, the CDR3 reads TGCGCCAGCAGCTTGGTCCCAGGGGCTGAAGCTTTCTTT. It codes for CASSLVPGAEAFF.

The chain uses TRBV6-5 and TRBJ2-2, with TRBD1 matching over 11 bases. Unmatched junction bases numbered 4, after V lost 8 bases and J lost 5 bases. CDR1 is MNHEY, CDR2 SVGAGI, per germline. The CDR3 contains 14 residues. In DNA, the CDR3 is TGTGCCAGCGGGGGGACAGGGGGTACCGGGGAGCTGTTTTTT. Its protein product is CASGGTGGTGELFF.

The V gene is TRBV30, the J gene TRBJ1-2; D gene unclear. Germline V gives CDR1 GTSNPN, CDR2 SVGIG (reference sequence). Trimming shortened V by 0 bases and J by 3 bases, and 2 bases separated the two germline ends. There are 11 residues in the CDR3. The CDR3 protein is CAWSVYYGYTF. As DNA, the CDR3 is TGTGCCTGGAGTGTATACTATGGCTACACCTTC.